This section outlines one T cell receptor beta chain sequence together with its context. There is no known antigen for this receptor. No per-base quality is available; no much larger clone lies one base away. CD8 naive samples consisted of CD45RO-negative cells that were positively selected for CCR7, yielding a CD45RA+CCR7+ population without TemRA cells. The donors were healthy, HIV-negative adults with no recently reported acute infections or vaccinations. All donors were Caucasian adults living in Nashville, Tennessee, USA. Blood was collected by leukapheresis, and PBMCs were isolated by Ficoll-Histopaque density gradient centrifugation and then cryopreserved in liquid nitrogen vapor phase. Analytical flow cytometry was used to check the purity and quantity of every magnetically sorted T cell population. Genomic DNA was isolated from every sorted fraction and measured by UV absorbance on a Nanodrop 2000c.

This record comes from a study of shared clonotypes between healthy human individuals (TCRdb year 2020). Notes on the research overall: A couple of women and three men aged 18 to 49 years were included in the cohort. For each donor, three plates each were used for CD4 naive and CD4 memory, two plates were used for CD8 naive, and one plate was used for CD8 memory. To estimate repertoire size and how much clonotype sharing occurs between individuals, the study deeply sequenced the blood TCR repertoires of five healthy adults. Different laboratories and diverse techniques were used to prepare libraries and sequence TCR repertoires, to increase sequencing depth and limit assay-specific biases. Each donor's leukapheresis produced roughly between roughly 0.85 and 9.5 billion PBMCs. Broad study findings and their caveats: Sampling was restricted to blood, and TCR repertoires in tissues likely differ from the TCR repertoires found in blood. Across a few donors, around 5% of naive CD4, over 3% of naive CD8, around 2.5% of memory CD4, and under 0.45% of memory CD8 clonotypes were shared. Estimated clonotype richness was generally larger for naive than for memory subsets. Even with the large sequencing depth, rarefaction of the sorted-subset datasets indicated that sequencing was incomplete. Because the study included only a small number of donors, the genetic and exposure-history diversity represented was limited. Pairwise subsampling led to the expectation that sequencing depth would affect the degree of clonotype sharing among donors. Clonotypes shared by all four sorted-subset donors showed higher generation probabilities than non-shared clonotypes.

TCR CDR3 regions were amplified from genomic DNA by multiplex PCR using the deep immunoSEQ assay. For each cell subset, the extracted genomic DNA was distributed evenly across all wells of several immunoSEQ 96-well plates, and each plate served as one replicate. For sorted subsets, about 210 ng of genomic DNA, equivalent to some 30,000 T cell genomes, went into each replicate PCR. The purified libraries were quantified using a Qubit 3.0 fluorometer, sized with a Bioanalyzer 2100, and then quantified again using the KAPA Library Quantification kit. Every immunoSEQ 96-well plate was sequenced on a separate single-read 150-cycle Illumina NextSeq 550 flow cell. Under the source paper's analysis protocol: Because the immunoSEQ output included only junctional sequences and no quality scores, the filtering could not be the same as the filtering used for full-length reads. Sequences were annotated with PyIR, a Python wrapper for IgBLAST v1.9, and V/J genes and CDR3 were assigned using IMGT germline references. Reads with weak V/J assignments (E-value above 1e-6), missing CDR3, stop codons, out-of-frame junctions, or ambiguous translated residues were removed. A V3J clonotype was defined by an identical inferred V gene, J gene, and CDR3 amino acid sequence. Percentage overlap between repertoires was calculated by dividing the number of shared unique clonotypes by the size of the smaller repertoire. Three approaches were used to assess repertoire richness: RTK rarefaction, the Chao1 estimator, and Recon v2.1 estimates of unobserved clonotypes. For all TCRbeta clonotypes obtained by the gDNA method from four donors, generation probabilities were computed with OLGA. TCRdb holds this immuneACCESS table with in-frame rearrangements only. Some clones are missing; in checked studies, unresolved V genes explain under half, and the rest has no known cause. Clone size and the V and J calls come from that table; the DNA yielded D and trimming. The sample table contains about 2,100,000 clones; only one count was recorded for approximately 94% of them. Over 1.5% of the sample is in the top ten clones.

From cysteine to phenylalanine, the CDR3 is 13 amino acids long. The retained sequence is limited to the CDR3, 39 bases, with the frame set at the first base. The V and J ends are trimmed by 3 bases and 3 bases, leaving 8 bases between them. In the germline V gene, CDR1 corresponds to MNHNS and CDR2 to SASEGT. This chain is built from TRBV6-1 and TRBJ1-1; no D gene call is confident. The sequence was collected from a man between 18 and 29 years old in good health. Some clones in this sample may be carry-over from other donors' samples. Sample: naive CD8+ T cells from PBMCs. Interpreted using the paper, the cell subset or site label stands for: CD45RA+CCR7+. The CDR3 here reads CASSERVYTEAFF. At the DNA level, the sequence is TGTGCCAGCAGTGAGCGGGTCTACACTGAAGCTTTCTTT.